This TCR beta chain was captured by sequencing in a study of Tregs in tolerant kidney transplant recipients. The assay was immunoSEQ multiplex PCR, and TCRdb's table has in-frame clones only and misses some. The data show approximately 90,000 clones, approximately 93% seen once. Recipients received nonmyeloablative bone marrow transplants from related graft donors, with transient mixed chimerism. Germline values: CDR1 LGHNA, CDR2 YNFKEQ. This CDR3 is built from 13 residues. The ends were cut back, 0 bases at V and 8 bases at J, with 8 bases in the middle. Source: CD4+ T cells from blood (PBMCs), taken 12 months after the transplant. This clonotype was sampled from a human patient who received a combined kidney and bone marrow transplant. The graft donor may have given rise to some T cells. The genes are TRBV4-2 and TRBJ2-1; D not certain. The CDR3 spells CASSQDPLDEQFF. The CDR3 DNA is TGTGCCAGCAGCCAAGATCCCCTCGATGAGCAGTTCTTC.